This T cell receptor (beta chain) originates from a study of shared clonotypes between healthy human individuals. Study results and limitations: In the sorted subsets, rarefaction showed sequencing was incomplete despite large depth. Naive CD4 clonotypes overlapped across a handful of donors at 4.5% to 5.5%.

In the case of this clone: What it recognizes is unknown.

V was clipped by 2 bases and J by 6 bases; unmatched bases: 1. The CDR3 runs 13 residues. From germline, CDR1 is SGHRS and CDR2 YFSETQ. Evenly divided among several immunoSEQ plates was the genomic DNA of each subset. Assay used: immunoSEQ multiplex PCR; TCRdb lists only in-frame clones, some missing. This sample carries some 1,600,000 clones, nearly 99% of them seen once, and the ten largest clones take less than 0.55%. The gene calls are TRBV5-1 and TRBJ2-2, with TRBD2 matching 7 bases. The origin of this receptor is a man under 40 in good health. The sample comprised naive CD4+ T cells sorted from blood. Subset: CD45RA+ positively selected. CDR3 protein: CASSFAGAGELFF. The CDR3 DNA reads TGCGCCAGCAGCTTTGCGGGAGCCGGGGAGCTGTTTTTT.